The 32 T cell receptor beta chains below were found in one sample sequenced in a study of blood T cell repertoires in COVID-19 (dated by TCRdb to 2018 to 2020). Library preparation was by the immunoSEQ multiplex PCR assay. Entries here come from immuneACCESS through TCRdb and include only in-frame sequences with V and J called. Some clones fail to appear in such tables; in the studies checked, an unresolved V gene covers under half of the shortfall, and the cause of the remainder is unknown. The sample profile shows fewer than 350,000 clones; 85% of them were found once. The ten most abundant clones make up around 2.5% of the sample. The specimen sequenced was PBMCs or T cells enriched from blood (not recorded which). The receptors derive from a woman aged 45-65 years who had recovered from COVID-19.

V and J are TRBV5-1 and TRBJ1-1, with 8 positions matching TRBD1. The CDR3 contains 14 residues. V dropped 1 base and J dropped 3; count of bases not matched to a gene: 2. Germline V gene lookup returns CDR1 SGHRS and CDR2 YFSETQ. CDR3 nucleotides: TGCGCCAGCAGCTTGTCACAGGGGGACACTGAAGCTTTCTTT. Amino acid sequence: CASSLSQGDTEAFF.

The V call is TRBV6-5, the J call TRBJ1-2; maybe TRBD1 (5 bases). The germline V gene has CDR1 MNHEY and CDR2 SVGAGI. The CDR3 has 13 residues. The V end lost 5 bases, the J end lost 4 bases, and 11 bases lay between the germline ends. The CDR3 DNA sequence: TGTGCCAGCAGTCCAGGGTGGGGCTATGGCTACACCTTC. It specifies CASSPGWGYGYTF.

The chain employs TRBV19 and TRBJ1-5; 7 bases map to TRBD1. The CDR3 covers 16 residues. The germline V gene encodes CDR1 LNHDA and CDR2 SQIVND (reference sequence). Unmatched junction bases numbered 8, after V lost 3 bases and J lost 3 bases. The CDR3 nucleotides read TGTGCCAGTAGTATGGTGGCAGGGGGATTCAATCAGCCCCAGCATTTT. This encodes CASSMVAGGFNQPQHF.

The J gene is TRBJ2-2, the V gene TRBV7-9; TRBD1 agrees at 8 bases. The germline CDR1 and CDR2 sequences are SEHNR and FQNEAQ (reference sequence). The CDR3 contains 15 residues. Unmatched junction bases numbered 3, after V lost 2 bases and J lost 4 bases. The CDR3 protein is CASSLLTGGTGELFF. CDR3 nucleotide sequence: TGTGCCAGCAGCTTATTAACAGGGGGCACCGGGGAGCTGTTTTTT.

The V call is TRBV19, the J call TRBJ1-5; D is ambiguous. Germline V CDR1 and CDR2: LNHDA, SQIVND (reference sequence). The CDR3 is 16 amino acids. V was pared by 4 bases and J by 4 bases, with 17 bases between. CDR3 sequence (DNA): TGTGCCAGTAGTAATACTCTCTACAGAAGTAATCAGCCCCAGCATTTT. As protein: CASSNTLYRSNQPQHF.

This chain uses TRBV27 with TRBJ2-6; the D is unclear. Trimming took 2 bases from V and 1 from J, leaving 9 bases between them. The CDR3 has 16 residues. Germline CDR1 MNHEY, CDR2 SMNVEV (reference sequence). The CDR3 sequence: CASSLERRSGANVLTF. The CDR3 bases are TGTGCCAGCAGTTTAGAGCGACGGTCTGGGGCCAACGTCCTGACTTTC.

This CDR3 is CASSPPRDTQYF. As DNA, the CDR3 is TGTGCCAGCTCACCACCTAGAGATACGCAGTATTTT. The V and J genes are TRBV18 and TRBJ2-3; unclear D gene. V was trimmed by 0 bases and J by 5 bases, leaving 3 bases between them. The CDR3 is made up of 12 amino acids. CDR1 is KGHSH and CDR2 is LQKENI in the germline V gene.

The chain links TRBV11-3 to TRBJ2-1; 7 positions agree with TRBD1. The V segment lost 3 bases and the J segment 0 bases; nucleotides outside the gene matches: 5. The CDR3 consists of 16 residues. The V gene's germline CDR1 is SGHNT and CDR2 YENEEA. CDR3 loop: CASSFKQGTSYNEQFF. CDR3 in DNA: TGTGCCAGCAGCTTTAAACAGGGGACCTCCTACAATGAGCAGTTCTTC.

This clone came up a few times. CDR3 loop: CASSLAGLAWNTGELFF. The CDR3 nucleotides are TGTGCCAGCAGCTTAGCAGGACTAGCCTGGAACACCGGGGAGCTGTTTTTT. This rearrangement joins TRBV7-6 to TRBJ2-2; TRBD2 aligns across 8 bases. The CDR3 runs 17 residues. The V gene's germline CDR1 is SGHVS and CDR2 FNYEAQ. Trimming removed 0 bases from V and 1 base from J; junction bases left unmatched: 4.

The chain couples TRBV4-1 to TRBJ2-5; a weak D match, TRBD1 (5 bases). Germline assignment: CDR1 MGHRA and CDR2 YSYEKL. V was shortened by 2 bases and J by 1 base, with 11 bases between the two germline ends. The CDR3 sequence is 15 residues long. CDR3 protein: CASSQLLRGQETQYF. CDR3 bases: TGCGCCAGCAGCCAACTGTTAAGGGGCCAAGAGACCCAGTACTTC.

This clone appeared a single time. The rearrangement links TRBV24-1 to TRBJ2-2, with TRBD1 identical over 9 bases. CDR1 and CDR2 from the germline V gene are KGHDR and SFDVKD. Trimming removed 2 bases from V and 5 bases from J; junction bases left unmatched: 5. The CDR3 length is 16 residues. CDR3 sequence: CATSDSGQGRTGELFF. CDR3 in DNA: TGTGCCACCAGTGATTCGGGACAGGGAAGGACCGGGGAGCTGTTTTTT.

The CDR3 DNA reads as TGTGCCAGTAGTATAGGATCCGGGGTGAGCGGTCAGCCCCAGCATTTT. Protein sequence: CASSIGSGVSGQPQHF. The gene calls are TRBV19 and TRBJ1-5; D call uncertain. The germline CDR1 and CDR2 sequences are LNHDA and SQIVND (reference sequence). The CDR3 is 16 residues long. Trimming shortened V by 1 base and J by 6 bases, and 16 bases separated the two germline ends.

This chain connects TRBV9 to TRBJ2-1, with a possible D match to TRBD1 (5 bases). Trimming shortened V by 1 base and J by 3 bases, and 14 bases separated the two germline ends. Germline assignment: CDR1 SGDLS and CDR2 YYNGEE. The CDR3 contains 16 residues. The CDR3 loop reads CASSVNGAGLYNEQFF. CDR3 in DNA: TGTGCCAGCAGCGTAAATGGGGCAGGGCTCTACAATGAGCAGTTCTTC.

The chain employs TRBV5-8 and TRBJ2-5, with D perhaps TRBD2 (5 bases). The V and J ends lost 3 bases and 6 bases respectively, with 15 bases between them. The germline CDR1 and CDR2 sequences are SGHTS and YDEGEE. The CDR3 totals 14 residues. This CDR3 reads CASSWAGARKTQYF. In nucleotides, the CDR3 is TGTGCCAGCAGCTGGGCGGGCGCGAGGAAGACCCAGTACTTC.

V gene TRBV7-9 combines with J gene TRBJ1-2; possible D gene TRBD1, 6 bases. Trimming took off 0 bases at V and 2 bases at J, with 13 bases between the two ends. Germline values: CDR1 SEHNR, CDR2 FQNEAQ (reference sequence). There are 16 residues in the CDR3. The CDR3 is CASSLAPGHRNYGYTF. The CDR3 bases are TGTGCCAGCAGCTTAGCCCCGGGACACCGAAACTATGGCTACACCTTC.

V gene TRBV3-1 (or the pseudogene TRBV3-2) combines with J gene TRBJ1-3, with TRBD1 as a possible D gene (5 bases). The CDR3 sequence is 14 residues long. V was pared by 4 bases and J by 4 bases, with 11 bases between. Germline V gene data show CDR1 as LGHDT and CDR2 as YNNKEL (reference sequence). CDR3 bases: TGTGCCAGCAGCCGGGGGGACCAGGGAAACACCATATATTTT. It encodes CASSRGDQGNTIYF.

This clone was observed once. The genes are TRBV27 and TRBJ1-2; 7 nucleotides agree with TRBD1. V shed 6 bases and J 4 bases; nucleotides not matched to a gene: 11. CDR1 is MNHEY and CDR2 is SMNVEV in the germline V gene (reference sequence). The CDR3 length is 15 residues. The DNA for the CDR3 is TGTGCCAGCAGGGGACAGTCGTTTAGGAGCTATGGCTACACCTTC. Protein sequence: CASRGQSFRSYGYTF.

The V and J genes are TRBV11-2 and TRBJ2-7; 10 bases agree with TRBD2. Germline CDR1 reads SGHAT; CDR2 reads FQNNGV. Trimming at V came to 0 bases and at J to 5 bases, leaving 7 bases not matched to a gene. This CDR3 contains 16 residues. Written as DNA, the CDR3 is TGTGCCAGCAGCTTAGATGTTACTAGCGGGAACCACGAGCAGTACTTC. Encoded protein: CASSLDVTSGNHEQYF.

The J gene is TRBJ1-2, the V gene TRBV19, with D maybe TRBD1 (6 bases). Germline CDR1 and CDR2: LNHDA and SQIVND (reference sequence). Between the trimmed V and J ends, which lost 3 bases and 6 bases, there was a span of 17 bases. The CDR3 is 15 amino acids. CDR3 sequence (DNA): TGTGCCAGTAGTATCACAGGGCTTGGTAAGGATGGCTACACCTTC. Residues: CASSITGLGKDGYTF.

The chain uses TRBV10-1 and TRBJ2-1; D perhaps matches TRBD2 (6 bases). Germline-derived CDR1 and CDR2 are WNHNN and SYGVQD (reference sequence). The CDR3 consists of 13 residues. Trimming shortened V by 2 bases and J by 7 bases, and 9 bases separated the two germline ends. CDR3 bases: TGCGCCAGCAGTGAGCGGGAGATAAATGAGCAGTTCTTC. This encodes CASSEREINEQFF.

This clone was recorded once. V is TRBV28 and J is TRBJ1-1; 10 bases map to TRBD1. This CDR3 spans 15 amino acids. Looked up from germline, CDR1 is MDHEN and CDR2 is SYDVKM. Germline trimming cut 2 bases from V and 4 bases from J; bases unmatched to any gene: 4. CDR3 in DNA: TGTGCCAGCAGTTTACCGGGACAGGGGATCACTGAAGCTTTCTTT. Translated: CASSLPGQGITEAFF.

This clone showed up just once. The rearrangement links TRBV7-2 to TRBJ1-6, with D hard to call. This CDR3 is 12 amino acids long. Germline-derived CDR1 and CDR2 are SGHTA and FQGNSA. The V and J ends lost 1 base and 9 bases respectively, with 4 bases between them. CDR3 region: CASSLVRSPLHF. Written as DNA, the CDR3 is TGTGCCAGCAGCTTAGTTCGTTCACCCCTCCACTTT.

The V gene is TRBV11-2, the J gene TRBJ2-5; 7 bases agree with TRBD1. CDR3 size: 16 residues. The germline V gene encodes CDR1 SGHAT and CDR2 FQNNGV. V lost 5 bases and J lost 1; bases outside the gene matches: 10. CDR3 region: CASSGQTGMAQETQYF. CDR3 DNA sequence: TGTGCCAGCAGCGGACAGACAGGGATGGCCCAAGAGACCCAGTACTTC.

The gene calls are TRBV9 and TRBJ2-1; the match to TRBD2 covers 12 bases. In germline, CDR1 is SGDLS, CDR2 YYNGEE. This CDR3 has 16 amino acids. V lost 4 bases to trimming and J lost 4 bases; unmatched junction nucleotides: 6. The CDR3 reads CASSSTGTSGYNEQFF. In nucleotides, the CDR3 is TGTGCCAGCAGCTCGACCGGGACTAGCGGGTACAATGAGCAGTTCTTC.

This chain links TRBV19 with TRBJ1-6; D gene unclear. Trimming took off 5 bases at V and 5 bases at J, with 7 bases between the two ends. CDR1 and CDR2 from the germline V gene are LNHDA and SQIVND (reference sequence). This CDR3 region has 13 residues. As DNA, the CDR3 is TGTGCCAGTAGTTTAACAGATAATTCACCCCTCCACTTT. This codes for CASSLTDNSPLHF.

V is TRBV4-3 and J is TRBJ2-2, with a possible D match to TRBD2 (5 bases). This CDR3 region has 16 residues. V lost 0 bases and J 7 bases, leaving 15 bases between the germline ends. CDR1 and CDR2 from the germline V gene are LGHNA and YSLEER. Here the CDR3 reads CASSQDRNSVVGELFF. The CDR3, as DNA: TGCGCCAGCAGCCAAGATCGTAATAGCGTTGTCGGGGAGCTGTTTTTT.

The chain employs TRBV28 and TRBJ1-4, with D tentatively TRBD1 (5 bases). Germline CDR1 MDHEN, CDR2 SYDVKM. With 5 bases removed from V and 8 bases from J, the gap between germline ends came to 15 bases. The CDR3 spans 14 residues. This CDR3 is CASSPRVVGEKLFF. Written as DNA, the CDR3 is TGTGCCAGCAGTCCCAGGGTGGTAGGCGAAAAACTGTTTTTT.

This clone was observed a few times. This chain uses TRBV2 with TRBJ1-5, with TRBD1 matching over 7 bases. This CDR3 has 15 residues. The V gene's germline CDR1 is SNHLY and CDR2 FYNNEI. The V segment lost 0 bases and the J segment 7 bases; nucleotides outside the gene matches: 6. The CDR3: CASSEAQGRGQPQHF. As DNA, the CDR3 is TGTGCCAGCAGTGAAGCACAGGGGCGAGGGCAGCCCCAGCATTTT.

This chain connects TRBV7-6 to TRBJ1-5, with D perhaps TRBD1 (5 bases). Trimming cost V 2 bases and J 3 bases, with 11 bases left between them. Per the germline V gene, CDR1 is SGHVS and CDR2 is FNYEAQ. The CDR3 length is 15 residues. The CDR3 DNA reads as TGTGCCAGCAGCTTATTAAAGGGGTTCAATCAGCCCCAGCATTTT. Its protein product is CASSLLKGFNQPQHF.

The CDR3 DNA is TGTGCCTGGACCCCTGTCAGGGGGCGAAACACTGAAGCTTTCTTT. Its protein product is CAWTPVRGRNTEAFF. The V gene is TRBV30, the J gene TRBJ1-1, with 8 bases lining up with TRBD1. There are 15 residues in the CDR3. The germline CDR1 and CDR2 sequences are GTSNPN and SVGIG (reference sequence). With 4 bases clipped from V and 2 bases from J, the junction kept 9 bases outside the gene matches. Full variable domain (rest looked up from reference TRBV30 and TRBJ1-1): SQTIHQWPATLVQPVGSPLSLECTVEGTSNPNLYWYRQAAGRGLQLLFYSVGIGQISSEVPQNLSASRPQDRQFILSSKKLLLSDSGFYLCAWTPVRGRNTEAFFGQGTRLTVV.

This clone showed up just a few times. The gene calls are TRBV15 and TRBJ2-2, with unresolved D. The germline V gene has CDR1 LNHNV and CDR2 YYDKDF (reference sequence). This CDR3 region has 14 residues. The V end was cut by 1 base, the J end by 4 bases, with 7 bases between. CDR3: CATSRVSVTGELFF. The CDR3 nucleotides read TGTGCCACCAGCAGAGTTTCCGTCACCGGGGAGCTGTTTTTT.

The rearrangement links TRBV2 to TRBJ1-3; D might be TRBD1 (6 bases). The CDR3 sequence is 16 residues long. Trimming shortened V by 8 bases and J by 0 bases, and 17 bases separated the two germline ends. Germline CDR1 reads SNHLY; CDR2 reads FYNNEI. CDR3 nucleotide sequence: TGTGCCAGCTCCGTGGGGGACACCTACTCTGGAAACACCATATATTTT. It is translated as CASSVGDTYSGNTIYF. The whole variable domain, filled in from reference TRBV2 and TRBJ1-3, reads EPEVTQTPSHQVTQMGQEVILRCVPISNHLYFYWYRQILGQKVEFLVSFYNNEISEKSEIFDDQFSVERPDGSNFTLKIRSTKLEDSAMYFCASSVGDTYSGNTIYFGEGSWLTVV.